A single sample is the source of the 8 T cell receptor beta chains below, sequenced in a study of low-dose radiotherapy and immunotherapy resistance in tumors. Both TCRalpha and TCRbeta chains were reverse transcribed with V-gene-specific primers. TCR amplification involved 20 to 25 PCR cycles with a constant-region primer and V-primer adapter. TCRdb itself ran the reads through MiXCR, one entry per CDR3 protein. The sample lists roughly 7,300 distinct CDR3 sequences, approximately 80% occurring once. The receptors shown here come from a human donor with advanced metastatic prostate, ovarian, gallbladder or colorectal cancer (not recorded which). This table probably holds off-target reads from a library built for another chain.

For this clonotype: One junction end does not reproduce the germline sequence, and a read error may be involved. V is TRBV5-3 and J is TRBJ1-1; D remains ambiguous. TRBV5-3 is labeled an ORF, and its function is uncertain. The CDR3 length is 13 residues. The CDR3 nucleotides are TGTGCCAGCAGCTTGGTCCCTCGCAGTGAAGCTTTCTTT. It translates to CASSLVPRSEAFF.

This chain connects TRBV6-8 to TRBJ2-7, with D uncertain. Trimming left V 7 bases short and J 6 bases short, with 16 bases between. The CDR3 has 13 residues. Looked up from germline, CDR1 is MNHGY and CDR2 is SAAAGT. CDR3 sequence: CASTAAMGGEQYF. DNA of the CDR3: TGTGCCAGCACCGCGGCCATGGGCGGCGAGCAGTACTTC.

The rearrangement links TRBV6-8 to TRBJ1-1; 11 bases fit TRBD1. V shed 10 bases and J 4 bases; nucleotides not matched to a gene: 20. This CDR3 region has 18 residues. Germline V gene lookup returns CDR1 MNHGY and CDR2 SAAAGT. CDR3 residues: CATRRSDRGPYGGTEAFF. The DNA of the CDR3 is TGTGCCACCCGACGGTCGGACAGGGGGCCTTACGGGGGCACTGAAGCTTTCTTT.

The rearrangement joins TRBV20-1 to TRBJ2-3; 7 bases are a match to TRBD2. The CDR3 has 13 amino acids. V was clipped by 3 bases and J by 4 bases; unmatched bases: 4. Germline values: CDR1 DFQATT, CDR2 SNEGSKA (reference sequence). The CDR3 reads CSASLTSADTQYF. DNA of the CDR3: TGCAGTGCTAGTCTTACTAGCGCAGATACGCAGTATTTT.

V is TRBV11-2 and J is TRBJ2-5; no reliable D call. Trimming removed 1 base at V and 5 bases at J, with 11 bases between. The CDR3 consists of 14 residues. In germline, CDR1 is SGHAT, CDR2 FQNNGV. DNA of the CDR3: TGTGCCAGCAGCTTAGTGGCCTCGCGGGAGACCCAGTACTTC. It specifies CASSLVASRETQYF.

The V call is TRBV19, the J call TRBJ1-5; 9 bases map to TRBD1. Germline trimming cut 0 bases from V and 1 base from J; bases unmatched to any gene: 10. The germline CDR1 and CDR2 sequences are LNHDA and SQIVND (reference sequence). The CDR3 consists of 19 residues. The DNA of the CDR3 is TGTGCCAGTAGTATAGAGGGGACAGGGTTTTCAGGGAGCAATCAGCCCCAGCATTTT. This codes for CASSIEGTGFSGSNQPQHF.

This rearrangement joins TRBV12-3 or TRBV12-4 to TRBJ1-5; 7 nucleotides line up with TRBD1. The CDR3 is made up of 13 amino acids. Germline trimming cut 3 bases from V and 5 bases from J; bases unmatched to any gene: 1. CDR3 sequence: CASSFGQDQPQHF. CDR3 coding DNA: TGTGCCAGCAGTTTCGGACAGGATCAGCCCCAGCATTTT.

The CDR3 region has the DNA TGTGCCAGCAGGGACACAGGGCCCTACGAGCAGTACTTC. It is translated as CASRDTGPYEQYF. The rearrangement links TRBV6-2 or TRBV6-3 to TRBJ2-7, with a tentative D call TRBD1 (6 bases). V gave up 6 bases and J gave up 2 bases, with 11 bases separating them. The germline V gene encodes CDR1 MNHEY and CDR2 SVGEGT. This CDR3 spans 13 amino acids.